This record looks at one T cell receptor (beta chain) sequence and its context. The target antigen is unknown. A junction boundary mismatches the germline segment, possibly from a read error. The sample is drawn from a study of blood T cells in healthy people across ages. General observations from the study: Estimates based on one million T cells were treated as lower bounds. Relative to aged donors, long-lived donors carried more naive CD4+ cells and displayed higher diversity.

The use of a sample-barcoded 5' primer and a J-beta primer mix characterized a second PCR of about 7 to 12 cycles. From the 5' RACE reads, TCRdb called clonotypes with MiXCR, one entry per CDR3 protein. Of 1.5 million to 2 million distinct CDR3 sequences in the sample, roughly 32% were seen once. Sequenced material: blood. This clonotype was sampled from a woman aged 25 to 39 in good health.

The CDR3, as DNA: TGTGCCTGCAGACCTAGCACAGATACGCAGTATTTT. Amino acids: CACRPSTDTQYF. The chain recombines TRBV27 with TRBJ2-3; D not resolved. Germline CDR1 MNHEY, CDR2 SMNVEV (reference sequence). The CDR3 length is 12 residues.